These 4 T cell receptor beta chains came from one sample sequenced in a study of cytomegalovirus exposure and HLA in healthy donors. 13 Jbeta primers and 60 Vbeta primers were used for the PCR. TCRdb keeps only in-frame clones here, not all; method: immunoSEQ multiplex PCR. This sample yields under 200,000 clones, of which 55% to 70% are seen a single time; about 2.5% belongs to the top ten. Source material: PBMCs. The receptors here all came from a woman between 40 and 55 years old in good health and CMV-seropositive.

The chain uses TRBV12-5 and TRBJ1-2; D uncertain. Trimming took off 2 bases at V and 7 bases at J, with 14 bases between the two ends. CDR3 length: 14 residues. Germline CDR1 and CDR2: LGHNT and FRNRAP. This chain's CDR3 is CASGLFSGDGGYTF. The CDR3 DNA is TGTGCTAGTGGTTTGTTTTCCGGGGATGGTGGCTACACCTTC. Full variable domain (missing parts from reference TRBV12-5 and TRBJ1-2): DARVTQTPRHKVTEMGQEVTMRCQPILGHNTVFWYRQTMMQGLELLAYFRNRAPLDDSGMPKDRFSAEMPDATLATLKIQPSEPRDSAVYFCASGLFSGDGGYTFGSGTRLTVV.

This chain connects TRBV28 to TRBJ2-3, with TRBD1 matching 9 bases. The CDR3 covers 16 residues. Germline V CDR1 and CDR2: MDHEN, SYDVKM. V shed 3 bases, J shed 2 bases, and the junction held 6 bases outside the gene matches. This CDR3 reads CASSLGTGILTDTQYF. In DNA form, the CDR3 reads TGTGCCAGCAGTTTGGGGACAGGGATCCTCACAGATACGCAGTATTTT.

The CDR3 loop is CASSVGPGDEQYF. The CDR3 DNA reads TGTGCCAGCAGCGTAGGGCCAGGGGACGAGCAGTACTTC. The chain carries TRBV9 and TRBJ2-5; possibly TRBD1 for D (6 bases). The tail of the sequence fits TRBJ2-7 better, so the J call may be wrong. Germline V lookup: CDR1 SGDLS, CDR2 YYNGEE. The CDR3 length is 13 residues.

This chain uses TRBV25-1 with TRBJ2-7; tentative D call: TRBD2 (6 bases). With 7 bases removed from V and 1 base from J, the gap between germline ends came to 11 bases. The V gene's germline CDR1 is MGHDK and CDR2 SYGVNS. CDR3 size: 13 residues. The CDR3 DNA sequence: TGTGCCAGCACCGGGACTTCTTCCTACGAGCAGTACTTC. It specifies CASTGTSSYEQYF.